Presented here are 13 T cell receptor beta chains from one specimen sequenced in a study of cytomegalovirus exposure and HLA in healthy donors. TCRdb's table, derived via immunoSEQ multiplex PCR, lists solely in-frame clones and lacks some. Of 150,000 to 200,000 clones in the sample, about 80% were seen once. Sequenced input: PBMCs. These receptors originate from a man younger than 35 in good health and CMV-seropositive.

The chain couples TRBV5-3 to TRBJ1-1, with 7 bases fitting TRBD1. TRBV5-3 is labeled an ORF, and its function is uncertain. This CDR3 is built from 15 residues. J gave up 4 bases and V 4 bases, and 10 bases lay outside the gene matches. In nucleotides, the CDR3 is TGTGCCAGAAGCATCTGGGACAGAGGGAGCACTGAAGCTTTCTTT. Translation: CARSIWDRGSTEAFF.

The chain is built from TRBV5-4 and TRBJ1-1, with D maybe TRBD1 (5 bases). Germline lookup yields CDR1 SGHNT and CDR2 YYREEE (reference sequence). The CDR3 is 14 amino acids. V was pared by 0 bases and J by 6 bases, with 12 bases between. The CDR3 coding sequence is TGTGCCAGCAGCTTGGGCCAGGGAAGGGCTGAAGCTTTCTTT. Protein: CASSLGQGRAEAFF.

The V and J genes are TRBV28 and TRBJ2-7; 7 bases align to TRBD1. V dropped 6 bases and J dropped 7; count of bases not matched to a gene: 18. Germline CDR1 MDHEN, CDR2 SYDVKM. The CDR3 has 16 amino acids. For the CDR3, the DNA is TGTGCCAGCAGCTCCCGGACGACAGGGCCCGAAGTAGAGCAGTACTTC. Translation gives CASSSRTTGPEVEQYF.

Details on this clone: Other DNA sequences in this sample translate to the same CDR3. This sequence joins TRBV27 and TRBJ2-1; unclear D gene. Germline V CDR1 and CDR2: MNHEY, SMNVEV (reference sequence). The V and J ends lost 4 bases and 4 bases respectively, with 5 bases between them. The CDR3 sequence is 12 residues long. Here the CDR3 DNA reads TGTGCCAGCAGTTCCCTATACAATGAGCAGTTCTTC. Translation gives CASSSLYNEQFF.

The V call is TRBV28, the J call TRBJ1-1; D is ambiguous. Per germline, CDR1 MDHEN and CDR2 SYDVKM. The CDR3 loop spans 19 amino acids. Trimming shortened V by 4 bases and J by 0 bases, and 24 bases separated the two germline ends. The CDR3 region is CASSSSRRRRNIMNTEAFF. The CDR3 nucleotides read TGTGCCAGCAGTTCTTCCCGGAGACGGCGCAATATCATGAACACTGAAGCTTTCTTT.

This chain connects TRBV27 to TRBJ2-7, with a tentative D call TRBD1 (7 bases). CDR3 length equals 15 residues. V dropped 5 bases and J dropped 4 bases, with 18 bases sitting between them. The germline gives CDR1 MNHEY, CDR2 SMNVEV (reference sequence). CDR3 bases: TGTGCCAGCAGTCCTTCGGGGCGGGACAGATACGAGCAGTACTTC. Translation gives CASSPSGRDRYEQYF.

V and J are TRBV2 and TRBJ2-7; 7 nucleotides agree with TRBD2. This CDR3 has 14 residues. V gave up 5 bases and J gave up 4 bases; unmatched junction bases: 8. The germline V gene has CDR1 SNHLY and CDR2 FYNNEI. This CDR3 is CASSPLAGVYEQYF. CDR3 bases: TGTGCCAGCAGTCCCCTCGCGGGAGTGTACGAGCAGTACTTC.

In its sample, this clone was seen once. The CDR3 DNA follows: TGTGCCAGTTCCCGCGGGATCACAGATACGCAGTATTTT. Its protein product is CASSRGITDTQYF. The chain employs TRBV27 and TRBJ2-3; tentatively, D is TRBD2 (6 bases). This CDR3 comprises 13 residues. V was shortened by 9 bases and J by 2 bases, with 12 bases between the two germline ends. The germline CDR1 and CDR2 sequences are MNHEY and SMNVEV (reference sequence).

V and J are TRBV29-1 and TRBJ2-3; 8 positions match TRBD2. J gave up 5 bases and V 0 bases, and 4 bases lay outside the gene matches. Germline V gives CDR1 SQVTM, CDR2 ANQGSEA. CDR3 size: 14 residues. CDR3 coding DNA: TGCAGCGTTGAAGATCCAGCGGGAGAAGATACGCAGTATTTT. This codes for CSVEDPAGEDTQYF.

The rearrangement joins TRBV7-6 to TRBJ2-6, with a tentative D call TRBD1 (5 bases). Germline-derived CDR1 and CDR2 are SGHVS and FNYEAQ. Trimming removed 5 bases at V and 2 bases at J, with 16 bases between. The CDR3 length is 17 residues. Here the CDR3 reads CASSPLDQGTGANVLTF. As DNA, the CDR3 is TGTGCCAGCAGCCCTCTTGACCAGGGAACTGGGGCCAACGTCCTGACTTTC.

V is TRBV27 and J is TRBJ2-7; 10 bases fit TRBD1. CDR1 and CDR2 (germline): MNHEY, SMNVEV (reference sequence). V lost 2 bases, J lost 3 bases, and 1 base stayed unmatched. The CDR3 loop spans 14 amino acids. The chain's CDR3 is CASSLRTGGYEQYF. DNA of the CDR3: TGTGCCAGCAGTTTACGGACAGGGGGCTACGAGCAGTACTTC.

The chain has TRBV5-6 and TRBJ2-5, with 7 bases lining up with TRBD2. The CDR3 extends over 16 amino acids. Germline CDR1 and CDR2: SGHDT and YYEEEE. With V trimmed by 1 base and J by 5 bases, 11 bases remained unmatched. In DNA, the CDR3 is TGTGCCAGCAGCTTGAATGAGCGGGAAGTAAGGGAGACCCAGTACTTC. Protein sequence: CASSLNEREVRETQYF.

The chain is built from TRBV18 and TRBJ2-2, with D possibly being TRBD1 (5 bases). The CDR3 runs 17 residues. Germline V lookup: CDR1 KGHSH, CDR2 LQKENI. Deletions cut 8 bases from V and 1 base from J, with 20 bases between. The CDR3: CASPSDLGERNTGELFF. CDR3 coding DNA: TGTGCCAGCCCGAGTGATCTAGGGGAACGGAACACCGGGGAGCTGTTTTTT.